A selection of T cell receptor beta chains follows, all from one sample in a study of T cells in Graves' hyperthyroidism and ophthalmopathy. TCRdb reanalysed the multiplex PCR reads using MiXCR and keeps one entry per CDR3 protein. The sample yields 550,000 to 600,000 distinct CDR3 sequences, about a sixth seen once. The sample taken for sequencing was blood. The source is a woman aged 18-29 years with Graves' hyperthyroidism. Each CDR3 is given without its conserved first and last residue. Each record gives: CDR3 protein, J gene, V gene, clone size. Some rows have no size entry. The others give once, few or many, or a class for an expanded clone.

CDR3aa: ASSPGGEQDTQY
j_gene: TRBJ2-3
v_gene: TRBV28
abundance: many

CDR3aa: ASSLGVLAGPSSYEQY
j_gene: TRBJ2-7
v_gene: TRBV5-1
abundance: many

CDR3aa: ASSLSNPGWGNQPQH
j_gene: TRBJ1-5
v_gene: TRBV27
abundance: few

CDR3aa: ASSSSGGWYSNEQF
j_gene: TRBJ2-1
v_gene: TRBV28
abundance: few

CDR3aa: ASSEPGTQETQY
j_gene: TRBJ2-5
v_gene: TRBV12-3/TRBV12-4
abundance: many

CDR3aa: SASGSADTQY
j_gene: TRBJ2-3
v_gene: TRBV20-1
abundance: many

CDR3aa: SARAPGFTRQPQH
j_gene: TRBJ1-5
v_gene: TRBV20-1
abundance: .

CDR3aa: ASSLSQGSTEAF
j_gene: TRBJ1-1
v_gene: TRBV27
abundance: many

CDR3aa: ATRSAANEKLF
j_gene: TRBJ1-4
v_gene: TRBV13
abundance: .

CDR3aa: ASRVASSYEQY
j_gene: TRBJ2-7
v_gene: TRBV7-2
abundance: few

CDR3aa: ASSWTGGFPTDTQY
j_gene: TRBJ2-3
v_gene: TRBV11-2
abundance: many

CDR3aa: ASTEGGGTVSYT
j_gene: TRBJ1-2
v_gene: TRBV2
abundance: few

CDR3aa: ASSLYLGGDSYEQY
j_gene: TRBJ2-7
v_gene: TRBV11-3
abundance: many

CDR3aa: ASSLASGSSGANVLT
j_gene: TRBJ2-6
v_gene: TRBV5-1
abundance: .

CDR3aa: AGGRGRQPQH
j_gene: TRBJ1-5
v_gene: TRBV6-1
abundance: .

CDR3aa: ASSENREGNTEAF
j_gene: TRBJ1-1
v_gene: TRBV6-2/TRBV6-3
abundance: many

CDR3aa: ASRDRNLDNEQF
j_gene: TRBJ2-1
v_gene: TRBV6-1
abundance: .

CDR3aa: ASSPPGTGGTGELF
j_gene: TRBJ2-2
v_gene: TRBV6-2/TRBV6-3
abundance: .

CDR3aa: ASRALGRQSKASSYNEQF
j_gene: TRBJ2-1
v_gene: TRBV6-1
abundance: many

CDR3aa: ASSPRGYSNQPQH
j_gene: TRBJ1-5
v_gene: TRBV3-1
abundance: many

CDR3aa: ASSLALLYHNEQF
j_gene: TRBJ2-1
v_gene: TRBV12-3/TRBV12-4
abundance: many

CDR3aa: ASSPPGRRAYEQY
j_gene: TRBJ2-7
v_gene: TRBV12-3/TRBV12-4
abundance: few

CDR3aa: ASSKKGGTYNEQY
j_gene: TRBJ2-7
v_gene: TRBV13
abundance: once

CDR3aa: ASSVGHLLSSYNEQF
j_gene: TRBJ2-1
v_gene: TRBV9
abundance: few

CDR3aa: SARDPRGHSYNEQF
j_gene: TRBJ2-1
v_gene: TRBV20-1
abundance: .

CDR3aa: ASSYSRTSSYNEQF
j_gene: TRBJ2-1
v_gene: TRBV6-2/TRBV6-3
abundance: .

CDR3aa: ASSFPRRMGVYNEQF
j_gene: TRBJ2-1
v_gene: TRBV12-3/TRBV12-4
abundance: few

CDR3aa: ASSLRFSGIHEQY
j_gene: TRBJ2-7
v_gene: TRBV7-2
abundance: .

CDR3aa: ASRTGGRMGNTEAF
j_gene: TRBJ1-1
v_gene: TRBV6-1
abundance: many